This is a list of T cell receptor beta chains from one sample in a study of blood T cell repertoires in COVID-19. Method: immunoSEQ multiplex PCR; TCRdb's copy keeps in-frame clones and lacks some. The data contain around 280,000 clones, roughly nine tenths of them singletons. The sequenced sample was PBMCs or T cells enriched from blood (not recorded which). The receptors were sampled from a woman in her 40s who had recovered from COVID-19. Both conserved end residues are trimmed from each CDR3.

CDR3 | length | V
ASSIDRRARGVPIYGYT | 17 | TRBV19
ATSAVGRSETQY | 12 | TRBV2
ASSFRGGKAEKLF | 13 | TRBV5-6
ASSPTLGGQTNTEAF | 15 | TRBV28
AMAPGAYNEQF | 11 | TRBV10-3
ASSQAGQLFYGYT | 13 | TRBV3-1/TRBV3-2
ASSIAGTAYGYT | 12 | TRBV19
SVQKGDFSYEQY | 12 | TRBV29-1
ASSLGTDEQY | 10 | TRBV5-1
ASSQHHKREVNNEQF | 15 | TRBV4-3
ASSQTGGEAKNIQY | 14 | TRBV5-6
ATRTALSGNTIY | 12 | TRBV18
SARGGAEQF | 9 | TRBV20-1
ASSQAPVYEQY | 11 | TRBV4-1
ASSKAGRRAF | 10 | TRBV21-1
ASSVALDLAKNIQY | 14 | TRBV10-2
SVGGETGNEQF | 11 | TRBV29-1
ASSRGQGGPTLNTEAF | 16 | TRBV18
ASSPIDRDEQY | 11 | TRBV7-9
ASSAGHLANTGELF | 14 | TRBV9
ASSFGGAKDTEAF | 13 | TRBV5-4
ATSGPTGYEQY | 11 | TRBV15
ASSEGGNTEAF | 11 | TRBV18